This T cell receptor (beta chain) emerged from a study of Graves' ophthalmopathy and Graves' hyperthyroidism. This clonotype was seen once. TCR beta CDR3 regions were amplified from RNA transcripts. In the first round, RT-PCR was carried out with HTBI primers, and a multiplex PCR formed the second round. TCRdb independently ran MiXCR on the multiplex PCR reads; one entry per CDR3 protein. Of 900,000 to 1,200,000 distinct CDR3 sequences in the sample, 35% to 40% were seen once. The germline V gene encodes CDR1 SQVTM and CDR2 ANQGSEA. Trimming removed 5 bases at V and 7 bases at J, with 20 bases between. This CDR3 spans 14 amino acids.

The gene calls are TRBV29-1 and TRBJ1-1, with TRBD1 as a possible D gene (6 bases). The sequence was collected from an adult man with Graves' hyperthyroidism. Specimen: peripheral blood or thyroid tissue (not recorded which). CDR3 loop: CSVTTGRVRHEAFF. The CDR3 region has the DNA TGCAGCGTTACTACAGGGAGGGTCAGACATGAAGCTTTCTTT.